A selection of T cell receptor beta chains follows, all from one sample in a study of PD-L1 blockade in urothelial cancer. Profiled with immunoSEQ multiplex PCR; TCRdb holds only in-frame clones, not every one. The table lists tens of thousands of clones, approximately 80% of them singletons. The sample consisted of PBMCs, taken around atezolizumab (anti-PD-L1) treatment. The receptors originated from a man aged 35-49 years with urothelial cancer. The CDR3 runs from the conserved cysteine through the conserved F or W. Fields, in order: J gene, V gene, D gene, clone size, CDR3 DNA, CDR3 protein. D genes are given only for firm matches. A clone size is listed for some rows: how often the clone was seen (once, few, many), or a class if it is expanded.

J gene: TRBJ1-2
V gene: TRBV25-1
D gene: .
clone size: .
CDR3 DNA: TGTGCCAGCCGGGAGGGCCCCTATGGCTACACCTTC
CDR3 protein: CASREGPYGYTF

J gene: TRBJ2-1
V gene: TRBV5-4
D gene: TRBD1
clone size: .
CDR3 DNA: TGTGCCAGCAGCCACATCTCCGGGACAGGCCACAATGAGCAGTTCTTC
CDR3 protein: CASSHISGTGHNEQFF

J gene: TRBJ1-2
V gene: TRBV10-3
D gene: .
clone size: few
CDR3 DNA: TGTGCCATCTTGGGTCGGGACACGGGGAATGGCTACACCTTC
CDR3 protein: CAILGRDTGNGYTF

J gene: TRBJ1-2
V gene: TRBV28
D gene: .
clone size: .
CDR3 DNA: TGTGCCAGCAGCCCCCCGAGCGGATCCGCTAACTATGGCTACACCTTC
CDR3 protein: CASSPPSGSANYGYTF

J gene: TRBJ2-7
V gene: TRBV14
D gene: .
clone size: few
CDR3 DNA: TGTGCCAGCAGCCCGCGACTAGGCCCCTACGAGCAGTACTTC
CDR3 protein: CASSPRLGPYEQYF

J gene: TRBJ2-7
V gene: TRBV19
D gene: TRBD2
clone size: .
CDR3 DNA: TGTGCCAGTAGTATATCCCCGGCAGGGAGGGGTATCTACGAGCAGTACTTC
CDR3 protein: CASSISPAGRGIYEQYF

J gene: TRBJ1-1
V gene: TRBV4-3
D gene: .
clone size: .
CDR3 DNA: TGCGCCAGCAGCCAAGACCCCGGTACTGAAGCTTTCTTT
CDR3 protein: CASSQDPGTEAFF

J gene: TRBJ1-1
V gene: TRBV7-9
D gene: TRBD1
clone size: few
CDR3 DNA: TGTGCCAGCAATGATTTAACAGGGGACACTGAAGCTTTCTTT
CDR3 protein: CASNDLTGDTEAFF

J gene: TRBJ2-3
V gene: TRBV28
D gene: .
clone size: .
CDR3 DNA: TGTGCCAGCAGCCAAAGGGGCGATACGCAGTATTTT
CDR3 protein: CASSQRGDTQYF

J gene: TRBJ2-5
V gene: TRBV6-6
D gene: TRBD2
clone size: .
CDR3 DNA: TGTGCCAGCGGGAGGGACTCTCCCGAGACCCAGTACTTC
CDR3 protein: CASGRDSPETQYF

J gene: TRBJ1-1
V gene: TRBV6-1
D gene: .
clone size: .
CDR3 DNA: TGTGCCAGCAGTGAGGCTCAGGGCACTGAAGCTTTCTTT
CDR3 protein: CASSEAQGTEAFF

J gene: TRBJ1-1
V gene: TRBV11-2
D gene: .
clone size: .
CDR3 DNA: TGTGCCAGCAGCGAAAGAAGACAGTTTGAAGCTTTCTTT
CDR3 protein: CASSERRQFEAFF

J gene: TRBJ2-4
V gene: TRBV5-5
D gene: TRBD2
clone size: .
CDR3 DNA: TGTGCCAGCAGCTTGGTACGGGAGGACGACATTCAGTACTTC
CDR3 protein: CASSLVREDDIQYF

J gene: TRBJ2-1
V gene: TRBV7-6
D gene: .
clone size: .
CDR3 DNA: TGTGCCAGCAGCTTAGCGGGAGTAAGACACAATGAGCAGTTCTTC
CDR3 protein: CASSLAGVRHNEQFF

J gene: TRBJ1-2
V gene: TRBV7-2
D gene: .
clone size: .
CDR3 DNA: TGTGCCAGCAGCTCACAATGGGGAGGGTGGGGCTACACCTTC
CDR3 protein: CASSSQWGGWGYTF

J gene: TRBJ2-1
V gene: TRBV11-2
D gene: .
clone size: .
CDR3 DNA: TGTGCCAGCAGCTTGGGGACATGGGAAATCCCCTACAATGAGCAGTTCTTC
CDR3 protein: CASSLGTWEIPYNEQFF

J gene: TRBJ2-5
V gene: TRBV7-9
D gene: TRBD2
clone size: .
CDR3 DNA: TGTGCCAGCAGCTTTGCTAGCGGTCAAGAGACCCAGTACTTC
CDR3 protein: CASSFASGQETQYF

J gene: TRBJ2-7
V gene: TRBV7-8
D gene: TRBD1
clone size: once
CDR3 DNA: TGTGCCAGCAGCTTAGAGAAGATGGGACAGCACCTCAAGTACGAGCAGTACTTC
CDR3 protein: CASSLEKMGQHLKYEQYF

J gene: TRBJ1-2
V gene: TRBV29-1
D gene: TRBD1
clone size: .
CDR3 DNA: TGCAGCGCTTCAGGGGCAGGGGGAGGCTATGGCTACACCTTC
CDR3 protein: CSASGAGGGYGYTF

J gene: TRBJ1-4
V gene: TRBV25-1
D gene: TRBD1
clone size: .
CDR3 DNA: TGTGCCAGCAGTGAGGACAGGGGGCTTGAAAAACTGTTTTTT
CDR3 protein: CASSEDRGLEKLFF

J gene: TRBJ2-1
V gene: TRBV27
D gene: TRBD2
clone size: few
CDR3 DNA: TGTGCCAGCCGGTCGGGGGGCTCCTACAATGAGCAGTTCTTC
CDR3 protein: CASRSGGSYNEQFF

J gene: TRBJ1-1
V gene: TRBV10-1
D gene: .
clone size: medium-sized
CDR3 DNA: TGCGCCAGCAGCGGACAGCCGAACACTGAAGCTTTCTTT
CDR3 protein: CASSGQPNTEAFF